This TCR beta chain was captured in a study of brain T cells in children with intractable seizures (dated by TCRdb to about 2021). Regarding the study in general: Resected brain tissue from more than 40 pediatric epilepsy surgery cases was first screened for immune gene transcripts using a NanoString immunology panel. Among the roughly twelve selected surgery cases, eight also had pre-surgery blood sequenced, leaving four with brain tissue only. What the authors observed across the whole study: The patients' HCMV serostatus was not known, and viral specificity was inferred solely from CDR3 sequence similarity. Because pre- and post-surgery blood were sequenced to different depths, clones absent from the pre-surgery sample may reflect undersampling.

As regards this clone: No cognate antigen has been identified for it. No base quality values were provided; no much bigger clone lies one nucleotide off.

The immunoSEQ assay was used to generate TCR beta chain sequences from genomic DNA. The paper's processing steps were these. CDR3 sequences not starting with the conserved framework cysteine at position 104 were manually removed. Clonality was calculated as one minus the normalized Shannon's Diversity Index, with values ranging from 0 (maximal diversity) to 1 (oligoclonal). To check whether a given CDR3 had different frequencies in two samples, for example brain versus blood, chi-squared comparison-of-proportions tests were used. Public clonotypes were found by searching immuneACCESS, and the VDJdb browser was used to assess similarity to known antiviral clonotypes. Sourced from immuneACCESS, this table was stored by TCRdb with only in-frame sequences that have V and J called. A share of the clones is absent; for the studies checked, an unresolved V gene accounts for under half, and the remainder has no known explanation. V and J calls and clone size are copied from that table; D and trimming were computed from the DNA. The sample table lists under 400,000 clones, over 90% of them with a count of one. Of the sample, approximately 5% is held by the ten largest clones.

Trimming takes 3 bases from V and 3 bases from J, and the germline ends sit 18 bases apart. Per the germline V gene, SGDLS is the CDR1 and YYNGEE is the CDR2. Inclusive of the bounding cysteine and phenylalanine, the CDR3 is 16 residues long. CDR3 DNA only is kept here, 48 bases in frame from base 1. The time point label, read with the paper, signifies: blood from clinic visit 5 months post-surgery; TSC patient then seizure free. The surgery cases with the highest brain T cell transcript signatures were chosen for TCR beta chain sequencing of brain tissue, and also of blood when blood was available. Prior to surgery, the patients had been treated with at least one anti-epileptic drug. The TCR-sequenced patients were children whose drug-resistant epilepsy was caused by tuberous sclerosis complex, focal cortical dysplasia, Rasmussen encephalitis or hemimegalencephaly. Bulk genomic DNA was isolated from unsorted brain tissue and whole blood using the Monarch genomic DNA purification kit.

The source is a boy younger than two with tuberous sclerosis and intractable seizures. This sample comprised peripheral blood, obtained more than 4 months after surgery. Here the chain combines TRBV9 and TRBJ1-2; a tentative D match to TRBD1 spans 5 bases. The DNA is TGTGCCAGCAGCGCCAACGCCGGGACCGAAGACTATGGCTACACCTTC. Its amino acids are CASSANAGTEDYGYTF.